This T cell receptor (beta chain) stems from a study of blood T cell repertoires in COVID-19 (dated by TCRdb to between 2020 and 2021). Looking at the study overall: Collaborator samples came from the United States, Italy and Spain and covered acute and convalescent phases of COVID-19. HLA class I and class II types, where available, came from metadata supplied by the sample provider rather than from assay-based typing. Sample metadata almost always included a de-identified subject ID, COVID-19 status, age in years and sex. Samples came from the ongoing ImmuneRACE study (first 160 participants) plus 1,254 subjects from 6 global collaborators. The prospective study material was composed of cDNA or gDNA derived from T cells, B-cell-depleted T cells, or PBMCs. The repertoires were made available in a free public database intended to serve as a resource for research on the immune response to SARS-CoV-2. Deeply sampled blood TCRbeta repertoires from subjects exposed to, actively infected with, or recovered from COVID-19 were included in the dataset. What the authors observed across the whole study: How much clinical and demographic metadata was included differed by source and by participant, and the metadata was provided uncurated.

One collaborating source in Seattle enrolled patients while the patients were actively infected and followed the patients over time throughout the course of disease. The collaborating institutions used their own protocols to collect whole blood in K2EDTA tubes. For TCRbeta analysis, collaborator samples were shipped as frozen whole blood, as isolated PBMCs, or as DNA extracted from either sample type. V is cut by 4 bases and J by 6 bases, and the space between the germline ends is 13 bases. Inclusive of the bounding cysteine and phenylalanine, the CDR3 is 13 residues long. Only CDR3 DNA is held: 39 bases, read in frame from base 1. CDR1 and CDR2 were assigned from the germline V gene as MGHRA and YSYEKL. Note on this clone: Its antigen remains unidentified. No much larger clonotype is one base removed from it; base qualities were not supplied.

TCRbeta CDR3 regions were amplified from genomic DNA using the immunoSEQ Assay, a bias-controlled multiplex PCR. In the paper's pipeline: The number of nucleated cells in each sample was estimated by amplification of reference gene primers within the assay. To quantify the absolute abundance of each unique TCRbeta CDR3 rearrangement, sequence reads were collapsed and filtered. Productive Simpson clonality was computed per sample as the square root of Simpson's diversity index over productive rearrangements. In its TCRdb copy, this immuneACCESS table keeps in-frame sequences only and misses some clones. Where compared with another copy, unresolved V genes explain less than half of these, and the others have no known cause. V, J and clone size derive from that table, while D and trimming were established from the DNA sequence. In this sample the table shows 300,000 to 400,000 clones, 75% to 90% of which occur a single time. Roughly 6.6% of the sample rests with the top ten.

This TCR derives from a woman aged 55 to 70 with COVID-19, enrolled during active disease. The sequence joins TRBV4-1 to TRBJ2-7; the D segment could be TRBD2, given 6 matching bases. Source material: peripheral blood. CDR3 region: CASSPRRGFEQYF. The nucleotide sequence reads as follows: TGCGCCAGCAGCCCCCGCCGGGGGTTCGAGCAGTACTTC.